The clone carrying this TCR beta chain was seen a handful of times. These data come from a study of cytomegalovirus exposure and HLA in healthy donors. Use of 60 Vbeta and 13 Jbeta primers characterized the PCR. Libraries were prepared by immunoSEQ multiplex PCR; TCRdb keeps only in-frame clonotypes and omits some of them. Counted here are approximately 100,000 clones, around 76% occurring once; the ten biggest clones make up 9% to 15%. V gave up 5 bases and J gave up 3 bases; unmatched junction bases: 1. The CDR3 has 14 amino acids. CDR1 SGHTA and CDR2 FQGTGA come from the germline V gene. Material: PBMCs. The sequence was obtained from a woman between 35 and 50 years old in good health and CMV-seropositive. The rearrangement uses TRBV7-3 and TRBJ2-3; TRBD2 agrees at 11 bases. CDR3 region: CASSTSGGTDTQYF. As DNA, the CDR3 is TGTGCCAGCAGCACTAGCGGGGGAACAGATACGCAGTATTTT.